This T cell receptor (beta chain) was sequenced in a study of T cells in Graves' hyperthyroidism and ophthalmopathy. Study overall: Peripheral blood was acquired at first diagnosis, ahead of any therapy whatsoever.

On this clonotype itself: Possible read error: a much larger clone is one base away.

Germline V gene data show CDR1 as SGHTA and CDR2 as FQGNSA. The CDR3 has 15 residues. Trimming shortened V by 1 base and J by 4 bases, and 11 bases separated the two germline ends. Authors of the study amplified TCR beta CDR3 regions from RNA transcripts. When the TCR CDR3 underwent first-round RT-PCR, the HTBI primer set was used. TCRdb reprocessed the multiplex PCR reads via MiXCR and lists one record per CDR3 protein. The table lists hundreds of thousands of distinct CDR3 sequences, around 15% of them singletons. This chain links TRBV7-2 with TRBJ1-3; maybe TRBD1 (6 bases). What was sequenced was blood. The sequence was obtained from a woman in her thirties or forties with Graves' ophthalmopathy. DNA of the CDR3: TGTGCCAGCAGCTTAGATGTAGGGGGGGGAAACACCATATATTTT. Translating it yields CASSLDVGGGNTIYF.